The sequence of this TCR beta chain was determined in a study of cytomegalovirus exposure and HLA in healthy donors. V was trimmed by 8 bases and J by 0 bases, leaving 11 bases between them. CDR1 LNHDA and CDR2 SQIVND come from the germline V gene (reference sequence). The length of the CDR3 is 13 residues. This PCR relied on a set of 60 Vbeta primers and 13 Jbeta primers. Assay: immunoSEQ multiplex PCR; the TCRdb copy retains only in-frame clones and omits some. The sample holds about 190,000 clones, 65% to 85% seen once. The sequenced material came from PBMCs. The TCR sequence derives from a woman in her twenties or thirties in good health and CMV-seropositive. The V gene is TRBV19, the J gene TRBJ2-7; possibly TRBD2 for D (6 bases). The CDR3 DNA reads as TGTGCCAGTGGCGGGACTCCCTCCTACGAGCAGTACTTC. This translates into CASGGTPSYEQYF.